These 16 T cell receptor beta chains were all obtained from the same sample, sequenced in a study of T-cell memory formation after mild COVID-19. TCRdb itself ran the 5' RACE reads through MiXCR, one entry per CDR3 protein. Here the sample spans roughly 170,000 distinct CDR3 sequences, around 21% being singletons. The sample consisted of PBMCs or a T cell subset sorted from them (not recorded which). The source is an adult woman who had mild COVID-19 (a few samples of this study predate the infection). Cell type and time point are not known.

The rearrangement links TRBV7-9 to TRBJ2-2; D gene uncertain. Germline CDR1 and CDR2: SEHNR and FQNEAQ (reference sequence). Trimming stripped 5 bases from V and 5 bases from J, with 18 bases between. This CDR3 is built from 16 residues. This CDR3 reads CASSLIMGLVTGELFF. The CDR3 DNA reads TGTGCCAGCAGCCTGATTATGGGCCTGGTTACCGGGGAGCTGTTTTTT.

This clonotype was seen more than once but under ten times. The CDR3 coding sequence is TGTGCCAGCAGTGAAGGGGTATCCAATGAGCAGTTCTTC. Translation: CASSEGVSNEQFF. The chain links TRBV25-1 to TRBJ2-1; D remains ambiguous. V lost 2 bases, J lost 6 bases, and 8 bases lay in between. Per the germline V gene, CDR1 is MGHDK and CDR2 is SYGVNS. The length of the CDR3 is 13 residues.

This clonotype has more than one count but fewer than ten. The V and J genes are TRBV5-6 and TRBJ2-2; D possibly uses TRBD1 or TRBD2 (5 bases each). Trimming cost V 0 bases and J 2 bases, with 11 bases left between them. CDR3 length equals 16 residues. Germline lookup yields CDR1 SGHDT and CDR2 YYEEEE. The CDR3 DNA reads TGTGCCAGCAGCTTGGGCCGGGACGATAACACCGGGGAGCTGTTTTTT. This translates into CASSLGRDDNTGELFF.

The V gene is TRBV5-6, the J gene TRBJ2-7, with TRBD2 matching over 13 bases. The CDR3 runs to 16 residues. With V trimmed by 7 bases and J by 4 bases, 11 bases remained unmatched. Per germline, CDR1 SGHDT and CDR2 YYEEEE. CDR3 DNA sequence: TGTGCCAGCGCCGGACTAGCGGGAGATGAAGGTTACGAGCAGTACTTC. This codes for CASAGLAGDEGYEQYF. Full variable domain (remainder filled in from reference TRBV5-6 and TRBJ2-7): DAGVTQSPTHLIKTRGQQVTLRCSPKSGHDTVSWYQQALGQGPQFIFQYYEEEERQRGNFPDRFSGHQFPNYSSELNVNALLLGDSALYLCASAGLAGDEGYEQYFGPGTRLTVT.

This chain uses TRBV30 with TRBJ2-2, with D possibly called TRBD1 or TRBD2 (5 bases each). Germline loops: CDR1 GTSNPN, CDR2 SVGIG (reference sequence). There are 16 residues in the CDR3. The V gene lost 0 bases and the J gene lost 5 bases, with 16 bases spanning the gap. The CDR3 here is CAWSVLPRGATGELFF. CDR3 sequence (DNA): TGTGCCTGGAGTGTACTCCCACGGGGCGCAACCGGGGAGCTGTTTTTT.

The V gene is TRBV7-9, the J gene TRBJ2-1, with TRBD2 matching over 8 bases. Germline V lookup: CDR1 SEHNR, CDR2 FQNEAQ (reference sequence). The CDR3 has 16 amino acids. The ends lost 4 bases at V and 7 bases at J; junction bases unmatched: 12. In nucleotides, the CDR3 is TGTGCCAGCAGCTCGGGTCAAGCGGGGGAAGAGAATGAGCAGTTCTTC. It encodes CASSSGQAGEENEQFF.

This clonotype was counted only a few times. The chain recombines TRBV29-1 with TRBJ1-2; 9 bases map to TRBD1. After removal of 6 bases from V and 8 bases from J, the junction contained 4 bases not matched to a gene. The CDR3 has 11 amino acids. Germline loops: CDR1 SQVTM, CDR2 ANQGSEA. The CDR3 DNA is TGCAGCGTGGGACAGGGTACGGGCTACACCTTC. Amino acids: CSVGQGTGYTF. Full variable domain (missing parts from reference TRBV29-1 and TRBJ1-2): SAVISQKPSRDICQRGTSLTIQCQVDSQVTMMFWYRQQPGQSLTLIATANQGSEATYESGFVIDKFPISRPNLTFSTLTVSNMSPEDSSIYLCSVGQGTGYTFGSGTRLTVV.

This clonotype was detected only a few times. The CDR3 protein is CASSLASSEGRVTDTQYF. The CDR3 DNA is TGTGCCAGCAGCTTAGCGAGTTCTGAGGGGCGCGTCACAGATACGCAGTATTTT. The V call is TRBV11-1, the J call TRBJ2-3; D tentatively reads TRBD1 or TRBD2 (5 bases each). The CDR3 contains 18 residues. Germline CDR1 SGHAT, CDR2 FQDESV (reference sequence). V was shortened by 0 bases and J by 2 bases, with 18 bases between the two germline ends.

This CDR3 reads CATSEYGTEQYF. Here the CDR3 DNA reads TGTGCCACCAGTGAGTACGGGACGGAGCAGTACTTC. The chain carries TRBV24-1 and TRBJ2-7; possibly TRBD1 or TRBD2 for D (5 bases each). Trimming shortened V by 4 bases and J by 7 bases, and 10 bases separated the two germline ends. The CDR3 has 12 amino acids. Germline V CDR1 and CDR2: KGHDR, SFDVKD.

In this sample, this clonotype turned up a few times. The V and J genes are TRBV4-1 and TRBJ2-7; 8 bases line up with TRBD1. Germline V gives CDR1 MGHRA, CDR2 YSYEKL. Trimming cost V 4 bases and J 2 bases; bases outside gene matches: 7. The CDR3 is 15 residues long. The CDR3 DNA sequence: TGCGCCAGCAGCCTAACCGGGACAGGAACCTACGAGCAGTACTTC. It translates to CASSLTGTGTYEQYF.

The chain couples TRBV7-8 to TRBJ2-5, with 8 bases lining up with TRBD2. V shed 4 bases, J shed 1 base, and the junction held 17 bases outside the gene matches. There are 19 residues in the CDR3. The germline V gene encodes CDR1 SGHVS and CDR2 FQNEAQ. CDR3 in DNA: TGTGCCAGCAGCTCACCGGGACTAGAAGCCAGGATCCTCCAAGAGACCCAGTACTTC. Translated, it gives CASSSPGLEARILQETQYF.

This chain joins TRBV3-1 and TRBJ2-3; TRBD2 might be the D (5 bases). The CDR3 loop spans 15 amino acids. The germline V gene has CDR1 LGHDT and CDR2 YNNKEL (reference sequence). The V end was cut by 3 bases, the J end by 2 bases, with 12 bases between. Here the CDR3 reads CASSHTSFNTDTQYF. As DNA, the CDR3 is TGTGCCAGCAGCCATACTAGTTTTAACACAGATACGCAGTATTTT.

This clonotype appeared a few times. The chain recombines TRBV29-1 with TRBJ2-7, with D possibly TRBD2 on 5 matching bases. The CDR3 is 11 residues long. The germline V gene has CDR1 SQVTM and CDR2 ANQGSEA. Trimming removed 6 bases at V and 0 bases at J, with 6 bases between. CDR3 sequence: CSVGSSYEQYF. CDR3 sequence (DNA): TGCAGCGTGGGGAGCTCCTACGAGCAGTACTTC.

This clonotype came up a few times. The V call is TRBV27, the J call TRBJ2-1; 8 bases line up with TRBD2. With V trimmed by 2 bases and J by 7 bases, 7 bases remained unmatched. The length of the CDR3 is 15 residues. The germline V gene encodes CDR1 MNHEY and CDR2 SMNVEV (reference sequence). CDR3 DNA: TGTGCCAGCAGTTTAGCGGGGGGAGGTTGGAATGAGCAGTTCTTC. As protein: CASSLAGGGWNEQFF.

The CDR3 sequence is CASSLTAAATYEQYF. CDR3 coding DNA: TGTGCCAGCAGCTTAACGGCGGCAGCGACCTACGAGCAGTACTTC. The chain has TRBV7-3 and TRBJ2-7; no firm D call. Trimming shortened V by 0 bases and J by 2 bases, and 11 bases separated the two germline ends. The length of the CDR3 is 15 residues. The germline gives CDR1 SGHTA, CDR2 FQGTGA.

The chain uses TRBV4-1 and TRBJ1-6; D not resolved. V was shortened by 1 base and J by 4 bases, with 8 bases between the two germline ends. Germline values: CDR1 MGHRA, CDR2 YSYEKL. The CDR3 consists of 15 residues. The CDR3 coding sequence is TGCGCCAGCAGCCAAGCCGGACGGTATAATTCACCCCTCCACTTT. Protein sequence: CASSQAGRYNSPLHF.